These T cell receptor beta chains were read from a single sample in a study of PD-1 blockade in classical Hodgkin lymphoma. Assay: immunoSEQ multiplex PCR; the TCRdb copy retains only in-frame clones and omits some. The sample has roughly 40,000 clones, approximately 91% seen once. Sequenced here: peripheral blood mononuclear cells (PBMCs), sampled at baseline. The receptors here all came from a human donor with classical Hodgkin lymphoma. The CDR3 runs from the conserved cysteine through the conserved F or W. Clone size appears in some rows only: once, few, many, or a class for an expanded clone.

V gene: TRBV5-1
clone size: .
CDR3 protein: CASSLVQGPDTEAFF

V gene: TRBV6-5
clone size: .
CDR3 protein: CAVRPLAIYNEQFF

V gene: TRBV6-5
clone size: .
CDR3 protein: CASSYGRINQPQHF

V gene: TRBV11-3
clone size: once
CDR3 protein: CASSLGTGAHTQYF

V gene: TRBV14
clone size: .
CDR3 protein: CASSQRSINTQYF

V gene: TRBV6-5
clone size: .
CDR3 protein: CASSQGSGANVLTF

V gene: TRBV7-9
clone size: .
CDR3 protein: CASSPRNPGPDVLTF

V gene: TRBV2
clone size: .
CDR3 protein: CASSEAGGGQTQYF

V gene: TRBV4-2
clone size: .
CDR3 protein: CASSQDKGGYNEQFF

V gene: TRBV6-1
clone size: .
CDR3 protein: CASSEVGEGYTF

V gene: TRBV4-1
clone size: .
CDR3 protein: CASSQERPGQLNTGELFF

V gene: TRBV10-3
clone size: .
CDR3 protein: CAIREMDSSSYEQYF

V gene: TRBV6-1
clone size: .
CDR3 protein: CASSGTGTGGSYEQYF

V gene: TRBV5-5
clone size: .
CDR3 protein: CASSRDSRNEKLFF

V gene: TRBV28
clone size: .
CDR3 protein: CASSLWGRGNNQPQHF

V gene: TRBV6-5
clone size: .
CDR3 protein: CASRAVAGGQYEQYF

V gene: TRBV7-2
clone size: few
CDR3 protein: CASSLVQIYGYTF

V gene: TRBV5-1
clone size: .
CDR3 protein: CASSDTGGRWETQYF